This passage covers 3 T cell receptor delta chains from one sample sequenced in a study of γδ T cells in repeated Plasmodium falciparum infection (dated by TCRdb to about 2021). The library was prepared using multiplex PCR. The data were produced on an Illumina MiSeq. In TCRdb, clones were called once more from the public reads by CATT, and rows of identical DNA were later combined. The sample contains around 46,000 delta-chain clones, about 1.5% of them found a single time. The ten most abundant clones make up 8.5% to 10% of the sample. For bulk TCR repertoire analysis, Vgamma9/Vdelta2+ and Vdelta2-negative gammadelta T cell populations were isolated by flow sorting from peripheral blood mononuclear cells. What was sequenced was gamma-delta T cells from blood. The receptors originated from a pool of human donors (malaria-infected and uninfected, not separated).

This clone was counted only a few times. A far larger clone is just one base off, so this is likely a read error. This specimen includes other DNA sequences encoding the same CDR3. The chain combines TRDV1 with TRDJ1, with 13 bases fitting TRDD3. Germline V gene lookup returns CDR1 TSWWSYY and CDR2 QGS. V dropped 0 bases and J dropped 3; count of bases not matched to a gene: 16. The CDR3 runs 21 residues. The CDR3 bases are TGTGCTCTTGGGGAACTACTTCCCAGGATCTACTGGGGGATACGACCCGATAAACTCATCTTT. Its translation is CALGELLPRIYWGIRPDKLIF.

As for this clone: TCRdb's protein, taken from a much larger clone, differs from this DNA's translation at residue 5, likely owing to a read error; the protein displayed comes from the DNA. The chain employs TRDV1 and TRDJ1; no clear D gene. Here the J gene came from matching the DNA to germline, since TCRdb omits it. The V gene lost 4 bases and the J gene lost 0 bases, with 18 bases spanning the gap. Germline-derived CDR1 and CDR2 are TSWWSYY and QGS. The CDR3 length is 17 residues. CDR3 amino acids: CALGAPPRLRYTDKLIF. CDR3 in DNA: TGTGCTCTTGGGGCCCCGCCCCGTCTACGGTACACCGATAAACTCATCTTT.

A few counts support this clone. This DNA's translation and the protein TCRdb lists, from a much larger clone, do not match at residue 8, likely due to a read error; the protein shown is translated from the DNA. The V and J genes are TRDV2 and TRDJ1; 7 bases are shared with TRDD3. Germline matching of the DNA provided the J gene here, since TCRdb leaves it blank. V lost 4 bases, J lost 0 bases, and 19 bases stayed unmatched. The CDR3 runs to 19 residues. Germline V gene sequence: CDR1 GEAIGNYY, CDR2 EKD. For the CDR3, the DNA is TGTGCCTGTGATAACCTCCGAATGCTGGGGGTAGCGTACACCGATAAACTCATCTTT. Protein product: CACDNLRMLGVAYTDKLIF.